This T cell receptor beta chain was recorded in a study of blood T cells in healthy people across ages. Alongside a J-beta primer mix, a sample-barcoded 5' primer served in a second PCR lasting about 7 to 12 cycles. TCRdb reprocessed the 5' RACE reads with MiXCR, giving one entry per CDR3 protein. The data contain about 840,000 distinct CDR3 sequences, about 29% of them singletons. Per sample, no less than 5 micrograms of total RNA were extracted. The germline gives CDR1 SGHTA, CDR2 FQGNSA. The CDR3 consists of 13 residues. The same sample was also studied in work on T cells of mothers and their children.

The chain couples TRBV7-2 to TRBJ2-4; 7 bases agree with TRBD2. The J call is uncertain, as TRBJ2-7 better fits the DNA end. The sequence came from a woman in her forties in good health. Sample: blood. CDR3 sequence: CASGPGLGYEQYF. The CDR3 DNA follows: TGTGCCAGCGGCCCCGGACTAGGGTACGAGCAGTACTTC.